This T cell receptor beta chain was captured in a study of human T cells and chemical hapten exposure (dated by TCRdb to about 2021). Turning to the overall study: For sensitization, 2% DPC in acetone was applied to a roughly 2 cm by roughly 2 cm area of upper inner arm skin. Twenty-nine alopecia patients gave blood for TCR sequencing at one to four time points (pre-sensitization, 2, 6 and 24 weeks). Patch tests used Finn chambers with 0.01% DPC on the upper back, scored after 6 days by International Contact Dermatitis Research Group standards. Throughout the roughly 23-week study period, patients were also given weekly therapeutic DPC doses on the scalp. Alopecia areata with under or over 50% scalp involvement, alopecia totalis and alopecia universalis were represented in the patient cohort, which was mostly female. Blood samples were taken from patients before sensitization (week 0) and then at 2, 6 and about 24 weeks after DPC sensitization. This study followed changes in the peripheral blood TCR repertoire in vivo during primary and secondary sensitization of alopecia patients to the hapten diphenylcyclopropenone (DPC). Libraries were combined into a pool for sequencing, and differences in TCR yield between samples came mainly from small differences in library volumes within the pool. The full study reports these points: Alopecia, a presumed autoimmune disease, was present in all patients, so the immune response of the patients might differ from that of healthy individuals. Repeated subsampling changed both the strength of the expansion versus patch-test correlation and the threshold at which that correlation became significant. No change with DPC sensitization was found in the number of TCRs above 1 in 1000 frequency, and no evidence of global repertoire structure alterations was found. A positive correlation was found between the number of PT1 expanded TCRs and patch test score, with significance reached at thresholds 8, 16 and 32 but not 4. Expanded TCRs formed significantly more large CDR3 similarity clusters than pre-sensitization or healthy control sets, consistent with antigen-driven responses.

This clonotype was recorded a few times. The clone's antigen remains unknown. No quality values exist for individual bases; no much larger clone is one base distant. The library was made by RACE. Sequencing instrument: NextSeq 500. During library preparation, unique molecular identifiers were attached to individual cDNA molecules so that TCRs could be counted quantitatively and reproducibly. Both TCR alpha and TCR beta chains were sequenced from each blood RNA sample. Regarding the original processing steps: Samples had a median of around 92,000 TCRs, with a range from roughly 20,000 to 700,000. The Decombinator software suite was used to annotate the V, J and CDR3 of the TCR reads. For PS versus PT1 abundance plots, all samples were subsampled to the same number of TCRs (28,000). TCRs were defined as expanded if absent before sensitization and observed at least eight times at the 2-week time point. TCRdb reprocessed the public reads (quality trimming at Q25 with fastp, clone calling with MiXCR) and kept in-frame beta chains. CDR3 protein sequences are deduplicated, and each keeps its most common genes and DNA. The V and J calls and clone size come from TCRdb's table, not from the authors' own analysis. The sample profile shows approximately 80,000 distinct CDR3 sequences; roughly 10% of them were found once. The biggest ten clones account for 2% to 2.5% of the sample.

This specimen's time point label, interpreted: patch test 2, 6 weeks after DPC sensitization. Read against the paper, the sample's treatment or condition label means: therapeutic diphenylcyclopropenone sensitization with weekly scalp DPC. Blood at each patch-test visit was drawn before the patch test was applied. To be eligible, patients had to be aged 18 to 70, diagnosed with alopecia and judged suitable for DPC therapy, while pregnant patients were excluded. Unfractionated whole blood was collected in Tempus Blood RNA tubes, and total RNA was extracted from that blood. Spanning cysteine to phenylalanine, the CDR3 consists of 14 amino acids. Only the CDR3 region is kept as DNA, spanning 42 bases read in frame from base 1. CDR1 and CDR2 are read off the germline V gene as MNHEY and SVGEGT. V is reduced by 7 bases and J by 0 bases, leaving a spacing of 10 bases between them.

This material consisted of whole blood, taken in connection with sensitization to the hapten diphenylcyclopropenone (DPC). Here the chain combines TRBV6-2 or TRBV6-3 and TRBJ1-3, with the D gene not confidently named. The source of this sequence is a woman aged 25 to 39 with alopecia areata. Some clones in this sample may be carry-over from other donors' samples. The DNA sequence follows: TGTGCCAGCACCTGGCCCAACTCTGGAAACACCATATATTTT. Its coded protein is CASTWPNSGNTIYF.